What follows is one TCR beta chain and its context. What it binds is unknown. The data were taken from a study of cytomegalovirus exposure and HLA in healthy donors. Notes on the study in general: Later analysis associated a missense DCLRE1C variant with TCR beta V- and J-gene trimming. Cytomegalovirus association was listed for about 180 TCR beta chains.

This CDR3 region has 14 residues. The germline V gene has CDR1 MNHEY and CDR2 SMNVEV (reference sequence). Primers for the PCR totalled 60 Vbeta and 13 Jbeta. Sequenced by immunoSEQ multiplex PCR; TCRdb stores in-frame clones only, minus some. The sample holds some 180,000 clones, roughly 85% seen once. Healthy bone marrow donors supplied every sample. The sample comprised PBMCs. J is TRBJ2-5 and V is TRBV27; 7 nucleotides align to TRBD2. The J call is uncertain, as TRBJ2-7 better fits the DNA end. This clonotype was obtained from a woman between 50 and 59 years old in good health and CMV-seronegative. CDR3 in DNA: TGTGCCAGCAGTTCAAGGGACTACTCCTACGAGCAGTACTTC. Translation gives CASSSRDYSYEQYF.